Shown below are 15 T cell receptor beta chains from a single sample sequenced in a study of brain T cells in children with intractable seizures. Generated by immunoSEQ multiplex PCR, the TCRdb table keeps only in-frame clones and is missing some. The profile shows about 340,000 clones, over 90% of them singletons. Documented time point: blood from clinic visit 5 months post-surgery; TSC patient then seizure free. The source material was peripheral blood, sampled 4 to 5 months after surgery. These receptors originate from a boy less than two years old with tuberous sclerosis and intractable seizures.

This clone has just a few counts. The chain employs TRBV27 and TRBJ2-7; 11 bases are shared with TRBD1. This CDR3 has 16 residues. V dropped 4 bases and J dropped 4; count of bases not matched to a gene: 9. Germline CDR1 is MNHEY and CDR2 is SMNVEV (reference sequence). The CDR3 protein is CASSSWTGGLTYEQYF. The CDR3, as DNA: TGTGCCAGCAGTTCCTGGACAGGGGGCCTGACGTACGAGCAGTACTTC.

This clone occurred once. The chain links TRBV30 to TRBJ2-3, with 14 bases aligning to TRBD2. V was clipped by 1 base and J by 6 bases; unmatched bases: 9. CDR1 is GTSNPN, CDR2 SVGIG, per germline (reference sequence). There are 17 residues in the CDR3. The CDR3 spells CAWSAGTSGSVGDTQYF. CDR3 nucleotide sequence: TGTGCCTGGAGTGCCGGGACTAGCGGGAGTGTGGGTGATACGCAGTATTTT.

This clone appeared a single time. This rearrangement joins TRBV28 to TRBJ2-7, with 8 bases aligning to TRBD1. Trimming took 5 bases from V and 3 from J; bases not matched to a gene: 6. The CDR3 spans 14 residues. The germline V gene encodes CDR1 MDHEN and CDR2 SYDVKM. CDR3 nucleotides: TGTGCCAGCAGTCCGACAGGGGACCTCTACGAGCAGTACTTC. Residues: CASSPTGDLYEQYF.

V usage is TRBV7-6 and J usage is TRBJ2-2; 11 positions match TRBD2. The germline V gene has CDR1 SGHVS and CDR2 FNYEAQ. CDR3 length: 17 residues. J was trimmed by 2 bases and V by 3 bases; bases with no gene match: 5. The CDR3 spells CASSFASGGRNTGELFF. The CDR3 DNA follows: TGTGCCAGCAGCTTCGCTAGCGGGGGGCGAAACACCGGGGAGCTGTTTTTT.

The chain joins TRBV23-1 to TRBJ2-7, with 11 bases aligning to TRBD2. TRBV23-1 belongs to the ORF category, with a function that is uncertain. V gave up 0 bases and J gave up 2 bases; unmatched junction bases: 18. This CDR3 is 21 amino acids long. CDR3 bases: TGCGCCAGCAGTCAATCGGTCGGGGGTCGTAGCGGGAGGGCCGAGACCTACGAGCAGTACTTC. Translating gives CASSQSVGGRSGRAETYEQYF.

This clone appeared a few times. V and J are TRBV3-1 (or the pseudogene TRBV3-2) and TRBJ1-1, with D tentatively TRBD1 (6 bases). The CDR3 totals 16 residues. The V end was cut by 2 bases, the J end by 1 base, with 14 bases between. Per the germline V gene, CDR1 is LGHDT and CDR2 is YNNKEL (reference sequence). CDR3 residues: CASSQRTVGRNTEAFF. The CDR3 DNA is TGTGCCAGCAGCCAACGGACAGTCGGTAGGAACACTGAAGCTTTCTTT.

V usage is TRBV5-4 and J usage is TRBJ1-2; D gene uncertain. The ends were cut back, 5 bases at V and 1 base at J, with 9 bases in the middle. The CDR3 spans 13 residues. Per germline, CDR1 SGHNT and CDR2 YYREEE (reference sequence). DNA for the CDR3: TGTGCCAGCAGTCGCGACAATAACTATGGCTACACCTTC. This codes for CASSRDNNYGYTF.

V and J are TRBV7-3 and TRBJ2-2; 7 bases are shared with TRBD2. CDR1 and CDR2 (germline): SGHTA, FQGTGA. This CDR3 contains 16 residues. With V trimmed by 4 bases and J by 2 bases, 7 bases remained unmatched. The CDR3, as DNA: TGTGCCAGCAGCTCCTCGGGAGGTCGAAACACCGGGGAGCTGTTTTTT. Amino acid sequence: CASSSSGGRNTGELFF.

The J gene is TRBJ2-1, the V gene TRBV27; 9 bases are a match to TRBD2. The CDR3 is 15 amino acids. Losses at the gene ends were 3 bases for V and 9 bases for J; bases not matched to a gene: 9. CDR1 and CDR2 (germline): MNHEY, SMNVEV (reference sequence). CDR3 amino acids: CASSLGLAGRGEQFF. DNA of the CDR3: TGTGCCAGCAGTTTGGGGCTAGCGGGACGGGGTGAGCAGTTCTTC.

The chain links TRBV5-1 to TRBJ1-2, with 7 bases matching TRBD1. Unmatched junction bases numbered 3, after V lost 5 bases and J lost 5 bases. This CDR3 contains 12 residues. CDR1 and CDR2 (germline): SGHRS, YFSETQ. CDR3 nucleotide sequence: TGCGCCAGCAGTTGGACAGGTTATGGCTACACCTTC. It encodes CASSWTGYGYTF.

V gene TRBV6-1 combines with J gene TRBJ2-3; D might be TRBD1 or TRBD2, each matching 5 bases. Trimming left V 3 bases short and J 6 bases short, with 19 bases between. Germline V gene lookup returns CDR1 MNHNS and CDR2 SASEGT. This CDR3 comprises 16 residues. This chain's CDR3 is CASSEGVYGAYDTQYF. In DNA, the CDR3 is TGTGCCAGCAGTGAGGGGGTCTACGGGGCTTACGATACGCAGTATTTT.

In regard to this clone: One junction end disagrees with the germline gene, perhaps due to a read error. The chain has TRBV6-5 and TRBJ2-5, with D possibly matching TRBD1 (5 bases). The germline gives CDR1 MNHEY, CDR2 SVGAGI. The CDR3 totals 13 residues. For the CDR3, the DNA is TGTGCCAGCAGCTACTTCGAAAGGGGGACCCAGTACTTC. This sequence encodes CASSYFERGTQYF.

The chain combines TRBV12-3 or TRBV12-4 with TRBJ2-2; D is undetermined. Trimming cost V 7 bases and J 0 bases, with 3 bases left between them. CDR3 length equals 12 residues. The CDR3 loop is CASTPNTGELFF. The DNA for the CDR3 is TGTGCCAGCACGCCGAACACCGGGGAGCTGTTTTTT.

The genes are TRBV28 and TRBJ1-5; maybe TRBD1 (5 bases). Germline assignment: CDR1 MDHEN and CDR2 SYDVKM. The CDR3 has 18 residues. Trimming pared 6 bases from V and 0 bases from J, leaving 21 bases between. The CDR3 bases are TGTGCCAGCAGCCCTCAGGTCAGGGCTGTATATAGCAATCAGCCCCAGCATTTT. Protein sequence: CASSPQVRAVYSNQPQHF. Filled out from reference TRBV28 and TRBJ1-5, the complete variable domain reads DVKVTQSSRYLVKRTGEKVFLECVQDMDHENMFWYRQDPGLGLRLIYFSYDVKMKEKGDIPEGYSVSREKKERFSLILESASTNQTSMYLCASSPQVRAVYSNQPQHFGDGTRLSIL.

This clone has just one count. The chain combines TRBV11-3 with TRBJ1-6; D uncertain. Trimming took off 8 bases at V and 0 bases at J, with 20 bases between the two ends. Germline CDR1 is SGHNT and CDR2 is YENEEA. This CDR3 contains 18 residues. CDR3 amino acids: CASSSEGRSSSYNSPLHF. Written as DNA, the CDR3 is TGTGCCAGCTCCAGCGAGGGCAGGAGCAGCTCCTATAATTCACCCCTCCACTTT. Combining the CDR3 with reference TRBV11-3 and TRBJ1-6 gives the whole variable domain EAGVVQSPRYKIIEKKQPVAFWCNPISGHNTLYWYLQNLGQGPELLIRYENEEAVDDSQLPKDRFSAERLKGVDSTLKIQPAELGDSAVYLCASSSEGRSSSYNSPLHFGNGTRLTVT.